The rows below give T cell receptor beta chains drawn from one sample of a study of cytomegalovirus exposure and HLA in healthy donors. Generated by immunoSEQ multiplex PCR, the TCRdb table keeps only in-frame clones and is missing some. The sample comprises under 150,000 clones, roughly 70% of which are singletons, and around 4% rests with the top ten. Sequencing was performed on PBMCs. These receptors were obtained from a woman aged 40 to 50 in good health and CMV-seropositive. Both conserved end residues are part of each CDR3. The order of the fields is D gene, J gene, clone size, V gene, CDR3 protein, CDR3 DNA. The D gene is left open where the match is weak. Clone size is stated in some rows and not others, as once, few, many or a class when expanded.

d_gene: .
j_gene: TRBJ2-1
abundance: .
v_gene: TRBV10-1
CDR3aa: CASTPTGAVQLGFF
CDR3nt: TGCGCCAGCACCCCGACAGGAGCCGTACAATTGGGGTTCTTC

d_gene: TRBD2
j_gene: TRBJ2-7
abundance: .
v_gene: TRBV9
CDR3aa: CASSPNPSGGYEQYF
CDR3nt: TGTGCCAGCAGCCCGAACCCTAGCGGGGGATACGAGCAGTACTTC

d_gene: .
j_gene: TRBJ1-6
abundance: .
v_gene: TRBV11-2
CDR3aa: CASSLSIGQPNSPLHF
CDR3nt: TGTGCCAGCAGCTTAAGTATAGGACAGCCTAATTCACCCCTCCACTTT

d_gene: .
j_gene: TRBJ1-2
abundance: .
v_gene: TRBV14
CDR3aa: CASSRQNLYGYTF
CDR3nt: TGTGCCAGCAGCCGCCAGAACCTCTATGGCTACACCTTC

d_gene: TRBD1
j_gene: TRBJ1-2
abundance: .
v_gene: TRBV12-5
CDR3aa: CASGLGTGLNYGYTF
CDR3nt: TGTGCTAGTGGTTTGGGGACAGGGTTAAACTATGGCTACACCTTC

d_gene: .
j_gene: TRBJ2-1
abundance: .
v_gene: TRBV7-9
CDR3aa: CASSLTTRDEQFF
CDR3nt: TGTGCCAGCAGCTTAACGACTAGGGATGAGCAGTTCTTC

d_gene: TRBD2
j_gene: TRBJ2-1
abundance: .
v_gene: TRBV11-1
CDR3aa: CASSPGLAGGDNEQFF
CDR3nt: TGTGCCAGCAGCCCGGGTCTAGCGGGAGGGGACAATGAGCAGTTCTTC

d_gene: TRBD1
j_gene: TRBJ1-2
abundance: .
v_gene: TRBV6-1
CDR3aa: CASSPQTGVSGYTF
CDR3nt: TGTGCCAGCAGTCCCCAGACAGGGGTGAGCGGCTACACCTTC

d_gene: .
j_gene: TRBJ1-3
abundance: .
v_gene: TRBV2
CDR3aa: CASSELGLRTGNTIYF
CDR3nt: TGTGCCAGCAGTGAACTCGGTTTAAGAACTGGAAACACCATATATTTT

d_gene: .
j_gene: TRBJ2-7
abundance: .
v_gene: TRBV27
CDR3aa: CASSAGGESYEQYF
CDR3nt: TGTGCCAGCAGCGCCGGAGGGGAATCCTACGAGCAGTACTTC

d_gene: .
j_gene: TRBJ2-1
abundance: .
v_gene: TRBV6-1
CDR3aa: CASRETSQFF
CDR3nt: TGTGCCAGCAGGGAAACTTCTCAGTTCTTC

d_gene: .
j_gene: TRBJ1-1
abundance: few
v_gene: TRBV20-1
CDR3aa: CSAYRVTEAFF
CDR3nt: TGCAGTGCTTACAGGGTTACTGAAGCTTTCTTT

d_gene: TRBD1
j_gene: TRBJ2-7
abundance: .
v_gene: TRBV30
CDR3aa: CAWSTGTGTNEQYF
CDR3nt: TGTGCCTGGAGCACCGGGACAGGCACCAACGAGCAGTACTTC

d_gene: .
j_gene: TRBJ1-2
abundance: .
v_gene: TRBV7-2
CDR3aa: CASSPPLANYGYTF
CDR3nt: TGTGCCAGCAGCCCACCGCTGGCCAACTATGGCTACACCTTC

d_gene: .
j_gene: TRBJ1-6
abundance: .
v_gene: TRBV6-5
CDR3aa: CASSSDTNGSPLHF
CDR3nt: TGTGCCAGCAGTTCGGACACCAACGGTTCACCCCTCCACTTT

d_gene: .
j_gene: TRBJ2-6
abundance: .
v_gene: TRBV19
CDR3aa: CASNLDNSGANVLTF
CDR3nt: TGTGCCAGTAATCTAGACAACTCTGGGGCCAACGTCCTGACTTTC

d_gene: TRBD2
j_gene: TRBJ2-1
abundance: .
v_gene: TRBV4-1
CDR3aa: CASSQDYNLAGVDEQFF
CDR3nt: TGCGCCAGCAGCCAAGATTATAATCTAGCGGGAGTGGATGAGCAGTTCTTC

d_gene: TRBD2
j_gene: TRBJ2-3
abundance: .
v_gene: TRBV7-2
CDR3aa: CASSSSRGVWSTDTQYF
CDR3nt: TGTGCCAGCAGCTCTAGCCGGGGGGTGTGGAGCACAGATACGCAGTATTTT

d_gene: TRBD1
j_gene: TRBJ1-5
abundance: .
v_gene: TRBV12-5
CDR3aa: CASGLVLDRGVSSQPQHF
CDR3nt: TGTGCTAGTGGTTTGGTACTTGACAGGGGCGTAAGTAGTCAGCCCCAGCATTTT

d_gene: .
j_gene: TRBJ2-7
abundance: .
v_gene: TRBV27
CDR3aa: CASSSPGGVSSYEQYF
CDR3nt: TGTGCCAGCAGTTCTCCCGGCGGGGTCAGCTCCTACGAGCAGTACTTC

d_gene: .
j_gene: TRBJ1-5
abundance: .
v_gene: TRBV4-1
CDR3aa: CASSQEVGNSNQPQHF
CDR3nt: TGCGCCAGCAGCCAAGAAGTCGGGAACAGCAATCAGCCCCAGCATTTT

d_gene: TRBD2
j_gene: TRBJ2-7
abundance: .
v_gene: TRBV7-2
CDR3aa: CASSLASHGSGGGTYEQYF
CDR3nt: TGTGCCAGCAGCTTGGCCTCGCACGGGAGCGGGGGGGGAACCTACGAGCAGTACTTC

d_gene: TRBD1
j_gene: TRBJ1-3
abundance: .
v_gene: TRBV7-9
CDR3aa: CASSSEGARGNTIYF
CDR3nt: TGTGCCAGCAGCTCAGAGGGGGCGCGTGGAAACACCATATATTTT

d_gene: TRBD1
j_gene: TRBJ1-6
abundance: .
v_gene: TRBV5-4
CDR3aa: CASSWDRDNSPLHF
CDR3nt: TGTGCCAGCAGCTGGGACAGGGATAATTCACCCCTCCACTTT

d_gene: TRBD1
j_gene: TRBJ1-1
abundance: .
v_gene: TRBV7-6
CDR3aa: CASSLTGVNTEAFF
CDR3nt: TGTGCCAGCAGCTTGACAGGGGTGAACACTGAAGCTTTCTTT

d_gene: .
j_gene: TRBJ1-5
abundance: .
v_gene: TRBV7-2
CDR3aa: CASSLTVGNQPQHF
CDR3nt: TGTGCCAGCAGCTTAACGGTGGGCAATCAGCCCCAGCATTTT

d_gene: .
j_gene: TRBJ2-1
abundance: .
v_gene: TRBV6-5
CDR3aa: CASTGLRGNEQFF
CDR3nt: TGTGCCAGCACCGGACTACGGGGCAATGAGCAGTTCTTC

d_gene: .
j_gene: TRBJ2-1
abundance: .
v_gene: TRBV5-1
CDR3aa: CASSSDPRLSPRDEQFF
CDR3nt: TGCGCCAGCAGCTCGGACCCTAGACTATCCCCTAGGGATGAGCAGTTCTTC

d_gene: TRBD2
j_gene: TRBJ2-2
abundance: .
v_gene: TRBV7-8
CDR3aa: CASSPGTSGRRELFF
CDR3nt: TGTGCCAGCAGCCCCGGGACTAGCGGGAGGAGGGAGCTGTTTTTT

d_gene: .
j_gene: TRBJ1-6
abundance: .
v_gene: TRBV7-6
CDR3aa: CASSLPPRGRLGSYNSPLHF
CDR3nt: TGTGCCAGCAGCTTACCCCCCCGTGGTCGGCTCGGGTCCTATAATTCACCCCTCCACTTT

d_gene: TRBD2
j_gene: TRBJ2-1
abundance: few
v_gene: TRBV7-6
CDR3aa: CASTRGGSYNEQFF
CDR3nt: TGTGCCAGCACACGCGGGGGCTCCTACAATGAGCAGTTCTTC

d_gene: .
j_gene: TRBJ1-4
abundance: few
v_gene: TRBV18
CDR3aa: CASSPSNRDEKLFF
CDR3nt: TGTGCCAGCTCACCAAGTAACAGGGATGAAAAACTGTTTTTT

d_gene: TRBD1
j_gene: TRBJ2-2
abundance: .
v_gene: TRBV30
CDR3aa: CAWSRGPSTGELFF
CDR3nt: TGTGCCTGGAGTAGGGGGCCGAGCACCGGGGAGCTGTTTTTT

d_gene: .
j_gene: TRBJ2-1
abundance: .
v_gene: TRBV9
CDR3aa: CVSSAHPRGSYNEQFF
CDR3nt: TGTGTCAGCAGCGCCCACCCACGGGGGTCCTACAATGAGCAGTTCTTC

d_gene: TRBD1
j_gene: TRBJ1-6
abundance: once
v_gene: TRBV7-9
CDR3aa: CASSPNTGTGSPPLHF
CDR3nt: TGTGCCAGCAGCCCAAACACCGGGACAGGGTCCCCACCCCTCCACTTT

d_gene: TRBD1
j_gene: TRBJ2-7
abundance: .
v_gene: TRBV7-8
CDR3aa: CASSLRPMTGALLYEQYF
CDR3nt: TGTGCCAGCAGCCTCCGCCCAATGACAGGGGCCCTCCTCTACGAGCAGTACTTC

d_gene: TRBD2
j_gene: TRBJ2-7
abundance: .
v_gene: TRBV5-1
CDR3aa: CASSSGLAGGPGSYEQYF
CDR3nt: TGCGCCAGCAGCTCGGGACTAGCGGGAGGGCCTGGGTCATACGAGCAGTACTTC

d_gene: TRBD2
j_gene: TRBJ2-1
abundance: few
v_gene: TRBV7-9
CDR3aa: CAGAGGAYNEQFF
CDR3nt: TGTGCCGGCGCGGGGGGCGCCTACAATGAGCAGTTCTTC

d_gene: .
j_gene: TRBJ1-3
abundance: .
v_gene: TRBV7-9
CDR3aa: CSSSLSGAGGNTIYF
CDR3nt: TGTTCCAGCAGCTTAAGTGGGGCTGGTGGAAACACCATATATTTT

d_gene: .
j_gene: TRBJ2-7
abundance: .
v_gene: TRBV12-2
CDR3aa: CASRLGVDRWHEQYF
CDR3nt: TGTGCAAGTCGCTTAGGGGTAGACAGGTGGCACGAGCAGTACTTC

d_gene: TRBD2
j_gene: TRBJ2-3
abundance: once
v_gene: TRBV6-1
CDR3aa: CASSEYGGWDTQYF
CDR3nt: TGTGCCAGCAGTGAATACGGGGGGTGGGATACGCAGTATTTT

d_gene: .
j_gene: TRBJ1-1
abundance: .
v_gene: TRBV27
CDR3aa: CASRGGVRAFF
CDR3nt: TGTGCCAGCAGGGGAGGGGTTAGGGCTTTCTTT

d_gene: .
j_gene: TRBJ2-1
abundance: .
v_gene: TRBV7-9
CDR3aa: CASSLMVRSEQFF
CDR3nt: TGTGCCAGCAGCTTGATGGTAAGGAGTGAGCAGTTCTTC

d_gene: .
j_gene: TRBJ2-2
abundance: once
v_gene: TRBV15
CDR3aa: CATSRILGGELFF
CDR3nt: TGTGCCACCAGCAGGATACTCGGCGGGGAGCTGTTTTTT

d_gene: .
j_gene: TRBJ1-3
abundance: few
v_gene: TRBV5-8
CDR3aa: CASSLEGTRGNTIYF
CDR3nt: TGTGCCAGCAGCTTGGAAGGGACAAGAGGAAACACCATATATTTT

d_gene: TRBD2
j_gene: TRBJ2-3
abundance: .
v_gene: TRBV5-1
CDR3aa: CASSLGAGVRDTQYF
CDR3nt: TGCGCCAGCAGCTTGGGAGCGGGAGTAAGAGATACGCAGTATTTT

d_gene: TRBD2
j_gene: TRBJ2-1
abundance: .
v_gene: TRBV5-4
CDR3aa: CASSPSLGSGSYNEQFF
CDR3nt: TGTGCCAGCAGCCCCTCCTTGGGTAGCGGGTCCTACAATGAGCAGTTCTTC

d_gene: TRBD1
j_gene: TRBJ2-1
abundance: .
v_gene: TRBV2
CDR3aa: CASSIGTGGQDEQFF
CDR3nt: TGTGCCAGCAGTATAGGGACAGGGGGTCAAGATGAGCAGTTCTTC

d_gene: TRBD1
j_gene: TRBJ2-3
abundance: .
v_gene: TRBV4-3
CDR3aa: CASSQGTGGRTDTQYF
CDR3nt: TGCGCCAGCAGCCAAGGGACAGGGGGCAGGACAGATACGCAGTATTTT

d_gene: TRBD1
j_gene: TRBJ2-1
abundance: few
v_gene: TRBV7-3
CDR3aa: CASSLDREVGNEQFF
CDR3nt: TGTGCCAGCAGCCTGGACAGGGAAGTCGGTAATGAGCAGTTCTTC

d_gene: TRBD2
j_gene: TRBJ2-7
abundance: .
v_gene: TRBV2
CDR3aa: CASKEGLASYEQYF
CDR3nt: TGTGCCAGCAAAGAGGGACTAGCTAGCTACGAGCAGTACTTC